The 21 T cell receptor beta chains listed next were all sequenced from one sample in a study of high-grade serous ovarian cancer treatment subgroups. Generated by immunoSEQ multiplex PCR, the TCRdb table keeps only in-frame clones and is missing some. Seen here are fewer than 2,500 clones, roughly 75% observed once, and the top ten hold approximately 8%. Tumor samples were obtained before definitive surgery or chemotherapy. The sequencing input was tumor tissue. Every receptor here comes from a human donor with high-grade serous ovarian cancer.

The CDR3 sequence: CASSHPTGGVTEAFF. The CDR3 nucleotides read TGTGCCAGCAGCCACCCGACAGGGGGCGTCACTGAAGCTTTCTTT. V gene TRBV7-4 combines with J gene TRBJ1-1; 10 nucleotides match TRBD1. Trimming at V came to 5 bases and at J to 4 bases, leaving 7 bases not matched to a gene. This CDR3 comprises 15 residues. Germline V CDR1 and CDR2: SGHVT, SQSDAQ.

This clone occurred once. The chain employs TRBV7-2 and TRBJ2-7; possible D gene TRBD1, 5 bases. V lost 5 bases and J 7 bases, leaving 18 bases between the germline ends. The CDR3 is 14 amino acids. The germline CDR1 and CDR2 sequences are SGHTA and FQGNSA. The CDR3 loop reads CASSLSTGSGEQYF. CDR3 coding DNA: TGTGCCAGCAGCCTTTCAACAGGTTCCGGGGAGCAGTACTTC.

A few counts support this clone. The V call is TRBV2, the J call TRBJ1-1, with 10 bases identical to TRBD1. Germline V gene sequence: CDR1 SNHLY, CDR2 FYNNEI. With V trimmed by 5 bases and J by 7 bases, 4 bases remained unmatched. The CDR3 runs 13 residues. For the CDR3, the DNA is TGTGCCAGCAGTTTGGACAGGGGGAGTGAAGCTTTCTTT. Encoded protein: CASSLDRGSEAFF. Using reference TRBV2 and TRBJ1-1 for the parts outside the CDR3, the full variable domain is EPEVTQTPSHQVTQMGQEVILRCVPISNHLYFYWYRQILGQKVEFLVSFYNNEISEKSEIFDDQFSVERPDGSNFTLKIRSTKLEDSAMYFCASSLDRGSEAFFGQGTRLTVV.

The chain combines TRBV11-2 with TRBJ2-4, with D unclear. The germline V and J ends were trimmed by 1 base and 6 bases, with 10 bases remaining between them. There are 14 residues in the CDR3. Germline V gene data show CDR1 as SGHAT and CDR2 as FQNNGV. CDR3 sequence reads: CASSLGQLANIQYF. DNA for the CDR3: TGTGCCAGCAGCTTAGGCCAACTGGCAAACATTCAGTACTTC. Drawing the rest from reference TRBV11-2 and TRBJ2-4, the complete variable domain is EAGVAQSPRYKIIEKRQSVAFWCNPISGHATLYWYQQILGQGPKLLIQFQNNGVVDDSQLPKDRFSAERLKGVDSTLKIQPAKLEDSAVYLCASSLGQLANIQYFGAGTRLSVL.

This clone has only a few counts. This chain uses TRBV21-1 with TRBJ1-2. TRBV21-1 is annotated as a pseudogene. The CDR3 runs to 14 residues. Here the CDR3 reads CASSPEGRGYGYTF. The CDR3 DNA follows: TGTGCCAGCAGTCCGGAGGGGCGAGGCTATGGCTACACCTTC.

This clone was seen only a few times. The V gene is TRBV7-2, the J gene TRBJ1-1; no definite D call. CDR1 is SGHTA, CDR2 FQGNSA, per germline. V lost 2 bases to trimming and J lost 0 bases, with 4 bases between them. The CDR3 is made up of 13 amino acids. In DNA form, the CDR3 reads TGTGCCAGCAGCTTATACATGAACACTGAAGCTTTCTTT. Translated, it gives CASSLYMNTEAFF.

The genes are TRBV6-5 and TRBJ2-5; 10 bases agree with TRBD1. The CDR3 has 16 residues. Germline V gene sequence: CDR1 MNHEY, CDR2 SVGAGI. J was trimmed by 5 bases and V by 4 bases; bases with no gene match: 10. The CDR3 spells CASSLTGTGAWETQYF. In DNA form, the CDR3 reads TGTGCCAGCAGTTTGACCGGGACAGGGGCCTGGGAGACCCAGTACTTC.

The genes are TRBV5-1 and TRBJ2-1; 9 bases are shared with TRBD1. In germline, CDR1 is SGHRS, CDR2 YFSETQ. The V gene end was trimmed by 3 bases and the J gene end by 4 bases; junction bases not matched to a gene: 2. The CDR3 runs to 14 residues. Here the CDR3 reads CASSSGQGYNEQFF. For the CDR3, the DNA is TGCGCCAGCAGCTCGGGACAGGGTTACAATGAGCAGTTCTTC.

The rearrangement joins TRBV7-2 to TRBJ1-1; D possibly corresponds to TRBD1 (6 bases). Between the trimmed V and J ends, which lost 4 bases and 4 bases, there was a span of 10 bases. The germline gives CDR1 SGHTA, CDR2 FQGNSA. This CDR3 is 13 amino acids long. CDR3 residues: CASSSRGPTEAFF. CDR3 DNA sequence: TGTGCCAGCAGCTCCAGGGGACCCACTGAAGCTTTCTTT.

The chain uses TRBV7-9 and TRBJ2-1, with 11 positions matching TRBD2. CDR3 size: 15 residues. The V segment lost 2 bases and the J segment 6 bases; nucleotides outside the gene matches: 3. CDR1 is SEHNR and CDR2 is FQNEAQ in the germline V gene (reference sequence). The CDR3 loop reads CASSLLAGGSNEQFF. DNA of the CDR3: TGTGCCAGCAGCTTACTAGCGGGGGGATCCAATGAGCAGTTCTTC.

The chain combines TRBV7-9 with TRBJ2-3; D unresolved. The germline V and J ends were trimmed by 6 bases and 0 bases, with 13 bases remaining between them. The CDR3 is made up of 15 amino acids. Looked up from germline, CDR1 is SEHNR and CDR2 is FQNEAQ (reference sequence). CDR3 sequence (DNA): TGTGCCAGCAGGCGCCTAAGTCTTAGCACAGATACGCAGTATTTT. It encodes CASRRLSLSTDTQYF.

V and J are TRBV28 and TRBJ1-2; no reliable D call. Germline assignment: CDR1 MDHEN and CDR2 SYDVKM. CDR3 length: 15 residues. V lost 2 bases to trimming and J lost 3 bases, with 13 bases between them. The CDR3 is CASSLIGPGDYGYTF. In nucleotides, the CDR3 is TGTGCCAGCAGTTTAATCGGGCCGGGAGACTATGGCTACACCTTC.

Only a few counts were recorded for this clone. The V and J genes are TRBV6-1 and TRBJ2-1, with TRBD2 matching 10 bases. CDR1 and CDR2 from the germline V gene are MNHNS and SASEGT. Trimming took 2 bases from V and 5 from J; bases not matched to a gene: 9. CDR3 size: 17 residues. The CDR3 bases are TGTGCCAGCAGTGAATCTATAGCGGGGGGTACTAACAATGAGCAGTTCTTC. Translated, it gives CASSESIAGGTNNEQFF.

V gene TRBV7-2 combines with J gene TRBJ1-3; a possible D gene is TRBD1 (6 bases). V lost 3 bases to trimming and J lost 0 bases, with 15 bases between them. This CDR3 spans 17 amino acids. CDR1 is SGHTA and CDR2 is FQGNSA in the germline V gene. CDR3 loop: CASSLNQGPSSGNTIYF. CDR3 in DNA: TGTGCCAGCAGCTTGAACCAGGGGCCGAGCTCTGGAAACACCATATATTTT.

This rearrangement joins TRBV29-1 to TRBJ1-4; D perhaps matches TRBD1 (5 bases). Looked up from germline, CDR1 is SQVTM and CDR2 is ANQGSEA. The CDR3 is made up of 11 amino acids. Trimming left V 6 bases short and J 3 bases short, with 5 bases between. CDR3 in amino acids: CSVTANEKLFF. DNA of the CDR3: TGCAGCGTGACAGCTAATGAAAAACTGTTTTTT.

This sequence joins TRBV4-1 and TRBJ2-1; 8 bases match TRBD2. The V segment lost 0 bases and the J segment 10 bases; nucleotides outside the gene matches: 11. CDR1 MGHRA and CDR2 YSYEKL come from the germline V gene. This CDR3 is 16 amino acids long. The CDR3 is CASSQEVQRGRGEQFF. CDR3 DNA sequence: TGCGCCAGCAGCCAAGAAGTACAGCGGGGGAGGGGCGAGCAGTTCTTC.

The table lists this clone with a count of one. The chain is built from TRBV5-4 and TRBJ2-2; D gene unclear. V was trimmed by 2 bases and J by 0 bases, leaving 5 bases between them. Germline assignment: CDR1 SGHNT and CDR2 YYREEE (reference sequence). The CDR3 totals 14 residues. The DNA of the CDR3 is TGTGCCAGCAGCTTCGAACCGAACACCGGGGAGCTGTTTTTT. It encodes CASSFEPNTGELFF.

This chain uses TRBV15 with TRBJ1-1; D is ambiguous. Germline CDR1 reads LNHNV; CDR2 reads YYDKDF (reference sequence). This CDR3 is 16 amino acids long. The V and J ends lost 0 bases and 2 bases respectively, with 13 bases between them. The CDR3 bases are TGTGCCACCAGCAGAGATCGGGCAAGACCCAACACTGAAGCTTTCTTT. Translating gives CATSRDRARPNTEAFF.

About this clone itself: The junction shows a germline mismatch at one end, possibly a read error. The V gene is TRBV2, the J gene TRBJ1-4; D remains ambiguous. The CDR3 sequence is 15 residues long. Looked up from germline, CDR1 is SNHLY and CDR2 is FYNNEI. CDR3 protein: CASSSKLDRLEKLSF. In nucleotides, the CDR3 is TGTGCCAGCAGTTCTAAGTTAGACCGATTGGAAAAACTGTCTTTT.

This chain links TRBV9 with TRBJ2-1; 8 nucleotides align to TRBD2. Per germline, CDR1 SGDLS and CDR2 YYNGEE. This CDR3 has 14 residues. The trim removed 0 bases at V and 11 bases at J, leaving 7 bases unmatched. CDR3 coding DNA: TGTGCCAGCAGCGTAGCTACGGGGGGGTTCAAGCAGTTCTTC. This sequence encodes CASSVATGGFKQFF.

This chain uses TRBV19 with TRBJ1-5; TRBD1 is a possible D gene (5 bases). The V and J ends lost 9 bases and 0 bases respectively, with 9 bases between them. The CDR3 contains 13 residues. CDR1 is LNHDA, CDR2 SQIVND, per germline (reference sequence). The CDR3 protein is CARRQNSNQPQHF. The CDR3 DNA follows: TGTGCCAGGAGACAGAATAGCAATCAGCCCCAGCATTTT.